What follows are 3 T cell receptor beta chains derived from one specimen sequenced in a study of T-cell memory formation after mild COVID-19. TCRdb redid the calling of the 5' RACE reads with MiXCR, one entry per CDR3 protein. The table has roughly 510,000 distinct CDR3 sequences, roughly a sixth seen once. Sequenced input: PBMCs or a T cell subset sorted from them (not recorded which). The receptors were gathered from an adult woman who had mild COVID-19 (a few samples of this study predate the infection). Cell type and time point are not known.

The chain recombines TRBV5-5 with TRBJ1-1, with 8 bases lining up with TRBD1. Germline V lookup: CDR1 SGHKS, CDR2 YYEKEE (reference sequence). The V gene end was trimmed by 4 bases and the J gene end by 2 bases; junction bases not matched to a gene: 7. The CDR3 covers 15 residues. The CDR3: CASSRGQDPNTEAFF. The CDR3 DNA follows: TGTGCCAGCAGCCGGGGACAGGACCCCAACACTGAAGCTTTCTTT.

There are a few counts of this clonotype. In DNA form, the CDR3 reads TGTGCCAGCGGGCCACGAGGGAATCAGCCCCAGCATTTT. This codes for CASGPRGNQPQHF. The chain recombines TRBV2 with TRBJ1-5, with D unclear. This CDR3 contains 13 residues. Deletions cut 8 bases from V and 4 bases from J, with 12 bases between. Germline V gene data show CDR1 as SNHLY and CDR2 as FYNNEI.

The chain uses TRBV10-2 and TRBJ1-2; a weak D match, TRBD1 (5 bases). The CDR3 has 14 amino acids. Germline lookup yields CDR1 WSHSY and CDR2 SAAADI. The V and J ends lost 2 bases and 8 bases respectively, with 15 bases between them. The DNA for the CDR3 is TGCGCCAGCAGTGAGATGCGGGGTTCAGGGGGCTACACCTTC. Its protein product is CASSEMRGSGGYTF.